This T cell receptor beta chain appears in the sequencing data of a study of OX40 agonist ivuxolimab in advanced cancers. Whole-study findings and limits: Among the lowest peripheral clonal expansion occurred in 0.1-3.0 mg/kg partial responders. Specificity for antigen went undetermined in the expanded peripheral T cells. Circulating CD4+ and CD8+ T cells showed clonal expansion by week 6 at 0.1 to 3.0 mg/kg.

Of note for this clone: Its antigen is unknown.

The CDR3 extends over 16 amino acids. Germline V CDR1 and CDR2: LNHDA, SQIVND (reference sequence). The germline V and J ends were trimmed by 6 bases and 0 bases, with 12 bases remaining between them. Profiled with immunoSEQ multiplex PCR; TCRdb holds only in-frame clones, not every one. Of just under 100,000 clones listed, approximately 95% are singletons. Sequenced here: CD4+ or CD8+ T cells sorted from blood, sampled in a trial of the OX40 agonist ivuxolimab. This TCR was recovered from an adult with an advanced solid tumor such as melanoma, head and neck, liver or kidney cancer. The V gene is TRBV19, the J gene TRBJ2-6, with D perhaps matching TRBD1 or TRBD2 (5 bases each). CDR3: CASSTGRLSGANVLTF. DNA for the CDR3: TGTGCCAGTAGCACGGGACGCCTCTCTGGGGCCAACGTCCTGACTTTC.